One sample yielded the 7 T cell receptor beta chains listed below, sequenced in a study of regulatory T cells in long-lasting Graves disease. Combining iRepertoire HTBI primers with Arm-PCR of CDR3 regions, the authors built TCR beta libraries. TCRdb re-derived calls from the multiplex PCR reads in MiXCR, one entry per CDR3 protein. This table has 400,000 to 500,000 distinct CDR3 sequences, 16% appearing once. The time point: newly diagnosed GD, antithyroid drugs for less than 3 months. RNA extracted from PBMCs served as the sequencing template. These records were also assigned to another study, of T cells in Graves' hyperthyroidism and ophthalmopathy.

This specimen was peripheral blood mononuclear cells (PBMCs), taken at new diagnosis, from a patient treated with antithyroid drugs. These receptors all stem from a woman between 18 and 30 years old with Graves disease.

This clonotype has more than one count but fewer than ten. This chain joins TRBV10-1 and TRBJ2-1, with 8 bases that match TRBD2. The CDR3 loop spans 15 amino acids. V dropped 3 bases and J dropped 6; count of bases not matched to a gene: 7. Germline-derived CDR1 and CDR2 are WNHNN and SYGVQD (reference sequence). CDR3 bases: TGCGCCAGCAGTGACACTAGCGGCCCTACCAATGAGCAGTTCTTC. Residues: CASSDTSGPTNEQFF.

The chain couples TRBV29-1 to TRBJ1-1, with D uncertain. The germline V gene encodes CDR1 SQVTM and CDR2 ANQGSEA. Trimming stripped 2 bases from V and 3 bases from J, with 7 bases between. The CDR3 is made up of 12 amino acids. As DNA, the CDR3 is TGCAGCGTTGAATTCCGGGACACTGAAGCTTTCTTT. Translation gives CSVEFRDTEAFF.

Only a few counts were recorded for this clonotype. V and J are TRBV19 and TRBJ2-5, with a possible D match to TRBD2 (6 bases). Per the germline V gene, CDR1 is LNHDA and CDR2 is SQIVND (reference sequence). The CDR3 consists of 14 residues. The ends were cut back, 3 bases at V and 2 bases at J, with 10 bases in the middle. The DNA for the CDR3 is TGTGCCAGTAGTATTTTCGCGGGACAAGAGACCCAGTACTTC. The encoded protein is CASSIFAGQETQYF.

This clonotype was seen ten or more times. This chain uses TRBV28 with TRBJ1-5; D unresolved. V lost 6 bases and J 0 bases, leaving 6 bases between the germline ends. The CDR3 sequence is 13 residues long. Looked up from germline, CDR1 is MDHEN and CDR2 is SYDVKM. The CDR3 DNA is TGTGCCAGCAGGGATAATAGCAATCAGCCCCAGCATTTT. It codes for CASRDNSNQPQHF.

Many counts were recorded for this clonotype. The V and J genes are TRBV7-9 and TRBJ2-1, with TRBD2 as a possible D gene (6 bases). Germline CDR1 and CDR2: SEHNR and FQNEAQ (reference sequence). Trimming took off 6 bases at V and 0 bases at J, with 18 bases between the two ends. CDR3 length: 17 residues. This CDR3 reads CASRGHSGLSSYNEQFF. CDR3 DNA: TGTGCCAGCAGAGGCCATAGCGGATTAAGCTCCTACAATGAGCAGTTCTTC.

This clonotype occurred many times. The gene calls are TRBV6-2 or TRBV6-3 and TRBJ1-5; a weak D match, TRBD1 (6 bases). CDR3 length equals 14 residues. V was shortened by 6 bases and J by 3 bases, with 12 bases between the two germline ends. CDR1 is MNHEY and CDR2 is SVGEGT in the germline V gene. CDR3: CASRQQGFNQPQHF. In DNA, the CDR3 is TGTGCCAGCAGACAACAGGGTTTCAATCAGCCCCAGCATTTT.

The V gene is TRBV4-1, the J gene TRBJ2-7, with 11 bases matching TRBD2. CDR1 and CDR2 from the germline V gene are MGHRA and YSYEKL. The CDR3 is 16 residues long. V was pared by 4 bases and J by 2 bases, with 7 bases of the junction left unmatched. CDR3 in amino acids: CASSRTGTSGTYEQYF. The CDR3, as DNA: TGCGCCAGCAGCCGAACCGGGACTAGCGGAACCTACGAGCAGTACTTC.